This T cell receptor beta chain was retrieved from a study of T-cell reconstitution after alpha-beta-depleted transplantation in children. The V gene's germline CDR1 is MNHEY and CDR2 SMNVEV (reference sequence). This CDR3 has 16 residues. V was pared by 4 bases and J by 5 bases, with 17 bases between. The sample holds many counts of this clonotype. This sample's TCRbeta library carried unique molecular identifier barcodes. MiXCR, applied by TCRdb to the PCR reads, yields one record per CDR3 protein. This table has under 300,000 distinct CDR3 sequences, over 9.5% appearing once. The V and J genes are TRBV27 and TRBJ2-2, with D possibly being TRBD1 or TRBD2 (6 bases each). Sequenced material: PBMCs from the stem cell graft donor, taken from the stem cell graft. The origin of this receptor is a human donor who donated a stem cell graft to a child with SCID. The CDR3 DNA follows: TGTGCCAGCAGTTCGTTATGGGGGGCTGGAACCGGGGAGCTGTTTTTT. Translation: CASSSLWGAGTGELFF.